This T cell receptor beta chain was retrieved from a study of regulatory T cells in long-lasting Graves disease. Sample time point: newly diagnosed GD, antithyroid drugs for less than 3 months. The TCR library was prepared using RNA isolated from PBMCs. In this sample, this clonotype turned up many times. The ends were cut back, 11 bases at V and 8 bases at J, with 21 bases in the middle. The CDR3 loop spans 14 amino acids. Germline CDR1 is KGHDR and CDR2 is SFDVKD. Arm-PCR of CDR3 regions and iRepertoire HTBI primers were used to build TCR beta libraries. TCRdb used MiXCR to reprocess the multiplex PCR reads, holding one entry per CDR3 protein. The sample has 620,000 or so distinct CDR3 sequences, roughly 15% seen once. The same sample was also studied in work on T cells in Graves' hyperthyroidism and ophthalmopathy.

The TCR originated in a woman aged 25 to 39 with Graves disease. The chain couples TRBV24-1 to TRBJ2-1, with D possibly TRBD1 on 6 matching bases. Source: peripheral blood mononuclear cells (PBMCs), taken at new diagnosis, from a patient treated with antithyroid drugs. DNA of the CDR3: TGTGCCAGCAGCTTAGGGGGAGTTGTCGATGAGCAGTTCTTC. Translated, it gives CASSLGGVVDEQFF.